Below, 22 T cell receptor beta chains from the same sample are listed, as sequenced in a study of graft-versus-host responses after intestinal transplantation. TCRdb's table, derived via immunoSEQ multiplex PCR, lists solely in-frame clones and lacks some. The sample consists of some 23,000 clones, around 82% of them appearing once. These receptors have no known antigen. Sequencing used unstimulated CD8+ T cells sorted from spleen or lymph node cells, obtained before transplant. The receptors were sampled from a human donor who was the organ donor for an intestinal transplant.

The gene calls are TRBV10-2 and TRBJ2-4; 11 bases are shared with TRBD1. V trimming: 8 bases; J trimming: 4 bases; junction bases outside the gene matches: 10. The CDR3 runs 16 residues. Per germline, CDR1 WSHSY and CDR2 SAAADI. The CDR3 nucleotides are TGCGCCAGCTATGAACCGGGACAGGGGGTGAAAAACATTCAGTACTTC. Translation: CASYEPGQGVKNIQYF.

The chain carries TRBV4-3 and TRBJ1-3; 7 nucleotides agree with TRBD1. The V segment lost 0 bases and the J segment 4 bases; nucleotides outside the gene matches: 6. Germline assignment: CDR1 LGHNA and CDR2 YSLEER. The CDR3 is made up of 16 amino acids. CDR3 amino acids: CASSQDRGGSGNTIYF. CDR3 coding DNA: TGCGCCAGCAGCCAAGATAGAGGGGGCTCAGGAAACACCATATATTTT.

The chain employs TRBV6-1 and TRBJ2-1; D could derive from TRBD1 or TRBD2 (5 bases each). Germline CDR1 reads MNHNS; CDR2 reads SASEGT. CDR3 length equals 14 residues. V gave up 3 bases and J gave up 6 bases, with 12 bases separating them. The CDR3 nucleotides read TGTGCCAGCAGTGAGTGGGGACGTTTCAATGAGCAGTTCTTC. Translation: CASSEWGRFNEQFF.

This chain links TRBV7-9 with TRBJ2-2, with TRBD1 matching 10 bases. Trimming took 4 bases from V and 4 from J; bases not matched to a gene: 12. Germline V gene lookup returns CDR1 SEHNR and CDR2 FQNEAQ (reference sequence). The CDR3 is made up of 18 amino acids. CDR3 nucleotides: TGTGCCAGCAGCTCATGGGACAGGGGAGTTTGGGGCACCGGGGAGCTGTTTTTT. Translation gives CASSSWDRGVWGTGELFF.

The chain joins TRBV6-1 to TRBJ1-1, with 7 nucleotides matching TRBD1. Germline CDR1 reads MNHNS; CDR2 reads SASEGT. The CDR3 runs to 14 residues. V shed 4 bases, J shed 3 bases, and the junction held 5 bases outside the gene matches. The CDR3 DNA is TGTGCCAGCAGTGGGGACAGAGGCTACACTGAAGCTTTCTTT. It yields the protein CASSGDRGYTEAFF.

The J gene is TRBJ2-3, the V gene TRBV11-2, with D possibly matching TRBD2 (6 bases). The length of the CDR3 is 15 residues. Trimming removed 2 bases at V and 0 bases at J, with 9 bases between. Germline assignment: CDR1 SGHAT and CDR2 FQNNGV. CDR3 sequence reads: CASSLTSYSTDTQYF. The DNA of the CDR3 is TGTGCCAGCAGCTTAACTAGCTATAGCACAGATACGCAGTATTTT.

This chain links TRBV25-1 with TRBJ2-7, with D maybe TRBD1 (5 bases). This CDR3 is 13 amino acids long. Germline lookup yields CDR1 MGHDK and CDR2 SYGVNS. Trimming took 6 bases from V and 2 from J, leaving 11 bases between them. In DNA form, the CDR3 reads TGTGCCAGCAGCCCGACAGCTACCTACGAGCAGTACTTC. Its protein is CASSPTATYEQYF.

This sequence joins TRBV27 and TRBJ2-7; 8 nucleotides align to TRBD1. Germline V lookup: CDR1 MNHEY, CDR2 SMNVEV (reference sequence). The CDR3 is 17 residues long. After removal of 0 bases from V and 3 bases from J, the junction contained 10 bases not matched to a gene. The CDR3 coding sequence is TGTGCCAGCAGTTTATCGGGGCCCCCGGGACAGGTCTACGAGCAGTACTTC. It encodes CASSLSGPPGQVYEQYF.

The chain recombines TRBV11-1 with TRBJ2-5; D gene unclear. Deletions cut 3 bases from V and 5 bases from J, with 13 bases between. Germline CDR1 reads SGHAT; CDR2 reads FQDESV (reference sequence). The CDR3 is made up of 14 amino acids. This CDR3 reads CASSFGRSGETQYF. DNA for the CDR3: TGTGCCAGCAGCTTCGGGCGATCCGGGGAGACCCAGTACTTC.

In its sample, this clone was seen once. In DNA, the CDR3 is TGTGCCTGGAGTATTCCGGGGGGCAATCAGCCCCAGCATTTT. Translation: CAWSIPGGNQPQHF. V usage is TRBV30 and J usage is TRBJ1-5, with D maybe TRBD1 (5 bases). V was clipped by 2 bases and J by 2 bases, with 10 bases between them. The CDR3 spans 14 residues. From germline, CDR1 is GTSNPN and CDR2 SVGIG (reference sequence).

J is TRBJ2-6 and V is TRBV27, with 10 bases lining up with TRBD1. Losses at the gene ends were 5 bases for V and 2 bases for J; bases not matched to a gene: 6. CDR3 length equals 17 residues. Germline assignment: CDR1 MNHEY and CDR2 SMNVEV (reference sequence). CDR3 nucleotide sequence: TGTGCCAGCAGTCCCGGACAGGGGGTACCTGGGGCCAACGTCCTGACTTTC. It encodes CASSPGQGVPGANVLTF.

The chain recombines TRBV7-9 with TRBJ2-2; possibly TRBD2 for D (6 bases). The CDR3 runs 16 residues. Deletions cut 4 bases from V and 3 bases from J, with 15 bases between. CDR1 SEHNR and CDR2 FQNEAQ come from the germline V gene (reference sequence). CDR3 in amino acids: CASSSAEGRDTGELFF. As DNA, the CDR3 is TGTGCCAGCAGCTCAGCGGAGGGTAGGGACACCGGGGAGCTGTTTTTT.

This clone occurred once. The rearrangement uses TRBV7-9 and TRBJ2-5, with a tentative D call TRBD1 (5 bases). From germline, CDR1 is SEHNR and CDR2 FQNEAQ (reference sequence). CDR3 size: 15 residues. Trimming removed 5 bases at V and 5 bases at J, with 18 bases between. CDR3 DNA sequence: TGTGCCAGCAGCCCCCCCCTCAATGGGGCGGAGACCCAGTACTTC. This gives the protein CASSPPLNGAETQYF.

This sequence joins TRBV2 and TRBJ2-2, with D unclear. The V end lost 8 bases, the J end lost 0 bases, and 10 bases lay between the germline ends. CDR3 length equals 14 residues. Per the germline V gene, CDR1 is SNHLY and CDR2 is FYNNEI. For the CDR3, the DNA is TGTGCCAGCTACGGCTCCGCGAACACCGGGGAGCTGTTTTTT. It translates to CASYGSANTGELFF.

The chain is built from TRBV6-4 and TRBJ2-2, with unresolved D. The CDR3 runs 13 residues. Germline V gene data show CDR1 as MRHNA and CDR2 as SNTAGT. Between the trimmed V and J ends, which lost 0 bases and 9 bases, there was a span of 8 bases. CDR3 nucleotide sequence: TGTGCCAGCAGTGACTCGGAGTCCAGGGAGCTGTTTTTT. This codes for CASSDSESRELFF.

The chain recombines TRBV4-3 with TRBJ1-2; a weak D match, TRBD1 (5 bases). Trimming left V 0 bases short and J 1 base short, with 18 bases between. The CDR3 runs to 18 residues. In germline, CDR1 is LGHNA, CDR2 YSLEER. CDR3 loop: CASSQDLTLGGLNYGYTF. CDR3 in DNA: TGCGCCAGCAGCCAAGATTTAACCTTGGGGGGACTTAACTATGGCTACACCTTC.

V and J are TRBV6-1 and TRBJ2-7; TRBD1 agrees at 9 bases. The CDR3 contains 14 residues. The germline V gene encodes CDR1 MNHNS and CDR2 SASEGT. The V gene end was trimmed by 6 bases and the J gene end by 2 bases; junction bases not matched to a gene: 5. Here the CDR3 reads CASRAGTGPYEQYF. The DNA for the CDR3 is TGTGCCAGCAGAGCCGGGACAGGGCCCTACGAGCAGTACTTC.

J is TRBJ2-7 and V is TRBV11-2; D may correspond to TRBD1 or TRBD2 (5 bases each). The germline V gene has CDR1 SGHAT and CDR2 FQNNGV. The CDR3 loop spans 14 amino acids. With 5 bases removed from V and 3 bases from J, the gap between germline ends came to 14 bases. As DNA, the CDR3 is TGTGCCAGCAGCGACCGGGACGGATACTACGAGCAGTACTTC. It encodes CASSDRDGYYEQYF.

The chain is built from TRBV19 and TRBJ1-1, with 7 bases fitting TRBD1. Germline assignment: CDR1 LNHDA and CDR2 SQIVND (reference sequence). The trim removed 5 bases at V and 1 base at J, leaving 4 bases unmatched. The length of the CDR3 is 14 residues. DNA of the CDR3: TGTGCCAGTAGTTGGGACAGCCGGAACACTGAAGCTTTCTTT. It encodes CASSWDSRNTEAFF.

This clone was detected only a few times. The chain links TRBV10-3 to TRBJ1-1, with 10 bases lining up with TRBD1. V shed 4 bases, J shed 0 bases, and the junction held 11 bases outside the gene matches. Germline values: CDR1 ENHRY, CDR2 SYGVKD. CDR3 length equals 18 residues. Written as DNA, the CDR3 is TGTGCCATCAGTGTTCCGGGACAGGGGCCTCAAGTGAACACTGAAGCTTTCTTT. Translated, it gives CAISVPGQGPQVNTEAFF.

Note on this clone: One end of the junction is discordant with germline, which a read error may explain. CDR3 nucleotides: TGCGCCAGCAGCCAAGTCCCTAGCTCCCACGAGCAGTACTTC. Translated: CASSQVPSSHEQYF. The V and J genes are TRBV4-1 and TRBJ2-7; a possible D gene is TRBD2 (5 bases). The CDR3 loop spans 14 amino acids. Germline CDR1 reads MGHRA; CDR2 reads YSYEKL.

The chain links TRBV5-3 to TRBJ1-5; 8 nucleotides line up with TRBD1. TRBV5-3 is known as an ORF, though its function is uncertain. The CDR3 has 15 residues. The J segment lost 1 base and the V segment lost 4 bases, leaving 4 bases of the junction unmatched. The CDR3 sequence is CARSQTGVSNQPQHF. In nucleotides, the CDR3 is TGTGCCAGAAGCCAGACAGGGGTAAGCAATCAGCCCCAGCATTTT.